Listed here is a single T cell receptor beta chain. Its antigen is unknown. The CDR3 is made up of 15 amino acids. The V gene lost 4 bases and the J gene lost 5 bases, with 15 bases spanning the gap. Germline assignment: CDR1 SGDLS and CDR2 YYNGEE. The sample is drawn from a study of cytotoxic CD8 clonotypes in ibrutinib-treated CLL. As for the study in general: Among patients, roughly 25 responded partially and 2 completely; roughly 14 then stayed remitted and approximately twelve progressed after median about six years. An average of around 250,000 productive templates and 94,082 productive rearrangements was obtained per sample.

Sequencing used immunoSEQ multiplex PCR; TCRdb keeps in-frame clones, though not all of them. The sample carries fewer than 50,000 clones, approximately 53% recorded once. Findings and caveats of the study: Baseline levels were approached again at progression, after clonality had risen at ibrutinib response. Measured clonality at baseline was greater than in age-matched healthy donors and tracked with circulating CD8+ T-cell counts.

Sequences were derived from PBMCs, sampled after 12 months of ibrutinib treatment. The gene calls are TRBV9 and TRBJ1-4; D is unclear. This receptor was identified in a human donor with chronic lymphocytic leukemia. The CDR3 bases are TGTGCCAGCAGCACCACTCCGGGGTCGAATGAAAAACTGTTTTTT. Translated: CASSTTPGSNEKLFF. The entire variable domain, with the rest obtained from reference TRBV9 and TRBJ1-4, is as follows: DSGVTQTPKHLITATGQRVTLRCSPRSGDLSVYWYQQSLDQGLQFLIQYYNGEERAKGNILERFSAQQFPDLHSELNLSSLELGDSALYFCASSTTPGSNEKLFFGSGTQLSVL.